Listed here are 28 T cell receptor beta chains from one sample, sequenced in a study of cytomegalovirus exposure and HLA in healthy donors. With 60 Vbeta and 13 Jbeta primers, the PCR was carried out. The method was immunoSEQ multiplex PCR; TCRdb's version includes in-frame clones alone and lacks a portion of them. The repertoire holds roughly 140,000 clones, approximately 85% seen once, with roughly 6% in the top ten. The sample taken for sequencing was PBMCs. Source of these receptors: a man over 45 in good health and CMV-seropositive.

The chain carries TRBV10-3 and TRBJ1-1; no firm D call. Looked up from germline, CDR1 is ENHRY and CDR2 is SYGVKD. The CDR3 contains 15 residues. The V end lost 3 bases, the J end lost 1 base, and 12 bases lay between the germline ends. The CDR3 bases are TGTGCCATCAGTGACTGGGAGACGGAGAACACTGAAGCTTTCTTT. It yields the protein CAISDWETENTEAFF.

The rearrangement links TRBV29-1 to TRBJ2-7, with D possibly TRBD1 on 5 matching bases. This CDR3 is built from 14 residues. Trimming removed 0 bases at V and 0 bases at J, with 9 bases between. The germline V gene has CDR1 SQVTM and CDR2 ANQGSEA. The CDR3: CSVEDRGNSYEQYF. The CDR3 nucleotides are TGCAGCGTTGAAGATAGGGGTAACTCCTACGAGCAGTACTTC.

V and J are TRBV11-3 and TRBJ1-1; 7 bases are shared with TRBD1. J gave up 1 base and V 5 bases, and 7 bases lay outside the gene matches. The CDR3 loop spans 15 amino acids. Germline-derived CDR1 and CDR2 are SGHNT and YENEEA. Here the CDR3 reads CASSLSGTANTEAFF. In nucleotides, the CDR3 is TGTGCCAGCAGCCTATCCGGGACAGCGAACACTGAAGCTTTCTTT.

The CDR3 nucleotides read TGTGCCAGCAGGCTCCTCGAAGCCCGCCAAGAGACCCAGTACTTC. This sequence encodes CASRLLEARQETQYF. The genes are TRBV28 and TRBJ2-5, with no clear D. The V end lost 6 bases, the J end lost 1 base, and 15 bases lay between the germline ends. Per germline, CDR1 MDHEN and CDR2 SYDVKM. This CDR3 spans 15 amino acids. The variable domain in full, completed from reference TRBV28 and TRBJ2-5, reads DVKVTQSSRYLVKRTGEKVFLECVQDMDHENMFWYRQDPGLGLRLIYFSYDVKMKEKGDIPEGYSVSREKKERFSLILESASTNQTSMYLCASRLLEARQETQYFGPGTRLLVL.

The J gene is TRBJ2-1, the V gene TRBV25-1; 10 nucleotides agree with TRBD1. Germline-derived CDR1 and CDR2 are MGHDK and SYGVNS. V shed 4 bases, J shed 4 bases, and the junction held 1 base outside the gene matches. This CDR3 is 14 amino acids long. The CDR3 nucleotides read TGTGCCAGCAGTGGACAGGGGGCGTACAATGAGCAGTTCTTC. Encoded protein: CASSGQGAYNEQFF. Supplemented by reference TRBV25-1 and TRBJ2-1, the full variable domain reads EADIYQTPRYLVIGTGKKITLECSQTMGHDKMYWYQQDPGMELHLIHYSYGVNSTEKGDLSSESTVSRIRTEHFPLTLESARPSHTSQYLCASSGQGAYNEQFFGPGTRLTVL.

The chain couples TRBV30 to TRBJ2-7; D might be TRBD1 (5 bases). Per germline, CDR1 GTSNPN and CDR2 SVGIG (reference sequence). The CDR3 is made up of 14 amino acids. V was clipped by 2 bases and J by 2 bases, with 13 bases between them. The CDR3 DNA is TGTGCCTGGAGTTCCAGGGCGAAGCCCTACGAGCAGTACTTC. Its protein product is CAWSSRAKPYEQYF.

V usage is TRBV10-1 and J usage is TRBJ1-5; D not certain. CDR1 is WNHNN and CDR2 is SYGVQD in the germline V gene (reference sequence). The CDR3 runs 13 residues. Trimming pared 6 bases from V and 6 bases from J, leaving 12 bases between. CDR3 in DNA: TGCGCCAGCAGCGGAGGCCAAGGTCAGCCCCAGCATTTT. Its translation is CASSGGQGQPQHF.

This clone was seen many times. V usage is TRBV25-1 and J usage is TRBJ1-4; TRBD1 agrees at 9 bases. The V and J ends lost 5 bases and 7 bases, in that order; junction bases with no gene match: 11. Germline CDR1 reads MGHDK; CDR2 reads SYGVNS. CDR3 length equals 16 residues. This CDR3 reads CASSFFSGQGGEKLFF. The CDR3 nucleotides read TGTGCCAGCAGTTTTTTCTCGGGACAGGGAGGTGAAAAACTGTTTTTT.

This chain joins TRBV11-3 and TRBJ2-3; perhaps TRBD1 as D (5 bases). Germline-derived CDR1 and CDR2 are SGHNT and YENEEA. This CDR3 comprises 13 residues. V lost 5 bases, J lost 5 bases, and 11 bases lay in between. This CDR3 reads CASSRQLVDTQYF. In DNA, the CDR3 is TGTGCCAGCAGCCGACAGTTGGTAGATACGCAGTATTTT.

V usage is TRBV6-1 and J usage is TRBJ1-2, with D possibly matching TRBD1 (6 bases). Between the trimmed V and J ends, which lost 8 bases and 2 bases, there was a span of 6 bases. The germline V gene has CDR1 MNHNS and CDR2 SASEGT. There are 11 residues in the CDR3. The CDR3: CASGTNYGYTF. The CDR3 DNA reads as TGTGCCAGCGGGACAAACTATGGCTACACCTTC.

V usage is TRBV19 and J usage is TRBJ2-2; 7 nucleotides agree with TRBD1. Germline values: CDR1 LNHDA, CDR2 SQIVND (reference sequence). The CDR3 contains 14 residues. Trimming took 5 bases from V and 4 from J; bases not matched to a gene: 4. The CDR3 nucleotides are TGTGCCAGTAGTTCACCAGGGGGCACCGGGGAGCTGTTTTTT. Translating it yields CASSSPGGTGELFF.

The V and J genes are TRBV5-1 and TRBJ2-3, with TRBD2 as a possible D gene (6 bases). The CDR3 has 16 residues. Germline assignment: CDR1 SGHRS and CDR2 YFSETQ. V lost 0 bases and J 0 bases, leaving 11 bases between the germline ends. CDR3 amino acids: CASSLEGTGSTDTQYF. In DNA form, the CDR3 reads TGCGCCAGCAGCTTGGAAGGGACTGGGAGCACAGATACGCAGTATTTT.

V usage is TRBV5-1 and J usage is TRBJ1-1, with a tentative D call TRBD1 (6 bases). CDR1 and CDR2 from the germline V gene are SGHRS and YFSETQ. The CDR3 runs to 13 residues. The germline V and J ends were trimmed by 2 bases and 7 bases, with 12 bases remaining between them. The CDR3 reads CASSLSTGVEAFF. CDR3 sequence (DNA): TGCGCCAGCAGCTTATCGACAGGAGTTGAAGCTTTCTTT.

CDR3 DNA sequence: TGTGCCAGCAAGTCCGACAGGGCACGTGGCTACACCTTC. Amino acid sequence: CASKSDRARGYTF. The V and J genes are TRBV6-1 and TRBJ1-2; 7 bases fit TRBD1. The V gene end was trimmed by 7 bases and the J gene end by 7 bases; junction bases not matched to a gene: 9. The CDR3 has 13 amino acids. CDR1 and CDR2 (germline): MNHNS, SASEGT.

For the CDR3, the DNA is TGTGCCAGCAGCGGTGACAGGGGTTGGAACACTGAAGCTTTCTTT. Amino acid sequence: CASSGDRGWNTEAFF. This rearrangement joins TRBV9 to TRBJ1-1, with TRBD1 identical over 8 bases. V shed 3 bases and J 1 base; nucleotides not matched to a gene: 5. The CDR3 covers 15 residues. Germline CDR1 SGDLS, CDR2 YYNGEE.

The chain carries TRBV7-8 and TRBJ2-7, with a possible D match to TRBD2 (7 bases). V lost 9 bases and J 4 bases, leaving 13 bases between the germline ends. The CDR3 is 12 amino acids. Germline CDR1 SGHVS, CDR2 FQNEAQ. The DNA for the CDR3 is TGTGCCAGTGGCGGGGGCAGGTACGAGCAGTACTTC. This translates into CASGGGRYEQYF.

The J gene is TRBJ2-3, the V gene TRBV9; 11 nucleotides match TRBD1. This CDR3 region has 18 residues. J gave up 2 bases and V 1 base, and 9 bases lay outside the gene matches. Germline V gives CDR1 SGDLS, CDR2 YYNGEE. The CDR3 bases are TGTGCCAGCAGCGTAAGGGTCCCCGGACAGGGGGCCACAGATACGCAGTATTTT. Translated, it gives CASSVRVPGQGATDTQYF.

The rearrangement links TRBV5-1 to TRBJ1-4; D unresolved. Per the germline V gene, CDR1 is SGHRS and CDR2 is YFSETQ. Trimming took off 1 base at V and 0 bases at J, with 16 bases between the two ends. The CDR3 covers 18 residues. The CDR3 DNA reads TGCGCCAGCAGCTTGTTAGGAGTCGCAATTGCAACTAATGAAAAACTGTTTTTT. Its translation is CASSLLGVAIATNEKLFF.

CDR3 loop: CASRPAGSSYNEQFF. The CDR3 DNA sequence: TGTGCCAGCAGGCCAGCGGGCAGCTCCTACAATGAGCAGTTCTTC. The chain combines TRBV9 with TRBJ2-1; a possible D gene is TRBD2 (6 bases). The V gene lost 5 bases and the J gene lost 0 bases, with 12 bases spanning the gap. The CDR3 contains 15 residues. Germline V gene sequence: CDR1 SGDLS, CDR2 YYNGEE.

The chain employs TRBV9 and TRBJ1-5; D is unclear. Trimming took off 4 bases at V and 1 base at J, with 12 bases between the two ends. Germline CDR1 reads SGDLS; CDR2 reads YYNGEE. The CDR3 has 15 amino acids. CDR3 sequence reads: CASSPADGSNQPQHF. The CDR3, as DNA: TGTGCCAGCAGCCCCGCCGACGGGAGCAATCAGCCCCAGCATTTT.

The chain uses TRBV19 and TRBJ2-5, with D possibly TRBD1 on 6 matching bases. The V end was cut by 9 bases, the J end by 5 bases, with 16 bases between. The CDR3 contains 13 residues. Per germline, CDR1 LNHDA and CDR2 SQIVND (reference sequence). The CDR3 bases are TGTGCCAGCACATCGACAGGTCAGGAGACCCAGTACTTC. Translation gives CASTSTGQETQYF.

The chain links TRBV7-9 to TRBJ2-1; 7 nucleotides match TRBD2. This CDR3 region has 14 residues. The V segment lost 5 bases and the J segment 7 bases; nucleotides outside the gene matches: 8. Germline-derived CDR1 and CDR2 are SEHNR and FQNEAQ (reference sequence). DNA of the CDR3: TGTGCCAGCAGCCCCCGCGGGAGAGCGAATGAGCAGTTCTTC. Amino acid sequence: CASSPRGRANEQFF.

The chain joins TRBV19 to TRBJ2-1, with TRBD2 matching 10 bases. From germline, CDR1 is LNHDA and CDR2 SQIVND (reference sequence). This CDR3 spans 15 amino acids. V gave up 0 bases and J gave up 4 bases; unmatched junction bases: 0. The CDR3 sequence: CASSIDSGGYNEQFF. The CDR3, as DNA: TGTGCCAGTAGTATAGATAGCGGGGGGTACAATGAGCAGTTCTTC.

The chain links TRBV4-1 to TRBJ1-1; TRBD1 might be the D (5 bases). From germline, CDR1 is MGHRA and CDR2 YSYEKL. The CDR3 contains 14 residues. Trimming left V 0 bases short and J 7 bases short, with 12 bases between. Here the CDR3 DNA reads TGCGCCAGCAGCCAAGATCGAAGGACACATGAAGCTTTCTTT. Residues: CASSQDRRTHEAFF.

The chain links TRBV7-3 to TRBJ2-3, with 9 bases that match TRBD1. CDR3 length: 14 amino acids. Germline V gene sequence: CDR1 SGHTA, CDR2 FQGTGA. V trimming: 1 base; J trimming: 5 bases; junction bases outside the gene matches: 1. In DNA, the CDR3 is TGTGCCAGCAGCTTAAAGACAGGGGGAGATACGCAGTATTTT. Protein sequence: CASSLKTGGDTQYF. The full variable domain, with the rest looked up from reference TRBV7-3 and TRBJ2-3, is GAGVSQTPSNKVTEKGKYVELRCDPISGHTALYWYRQSLGQGPEFLIYFQGTGAADDSGLPNDRFFAVRPEGSVSTLKIQRTERGDSAVYLCASSLKTGGDTQYFGPGTRLTVL.

The chain joins TRBV2 to TRBJ1-1; 8 bases match TRBD1. Trimming took 7 bases from V and 1 from J; bases not matched to a gene: 5. This CDR3 region has 14 residues. The germline CDR1 and CDR2 sequences are SNHLY and FYNNEI. The CDR3 spells CASTQDRENTEAFF. The CDR3 DNA reads as TGTGCCAGCACCCAGGACAGGGAGAACACTGAAGCTTTCTTT.

This rearrangement joins TRBV6-5 to TRBJ2-1, with TRBD2 as a possible D gene (6 bases). Germline CDR1 and CDR2: MNHEY and SVGAGI. Trimming left V 5 bases short and J 9 bases short, with 11 bases between. CDR3 size: 12 residues. The CDR3 reads CASSTSLGEQFF. In DNA, the CDR3 is TGTGCCAGCAGTACTAGCCTGGGTGAGCAGTTCTTC.

Only a few counts were recorded for this clone. The chain links TRBV6-5 to TRBJ2-7; D not resolved. Germline loops: CDR1 MNHEY, CDR2 SVGAGI. The CDR3 sequence is 13 residues long. V was pared by 6 bases and J by 0 bases, with 9 bases between. The CDR3 loop reads CASSARVSYEQYF. CDR3 coding DNA: TGTGCCAGCAGCGCTCGCGTCTCCTACGAGCAGTACTTC.